The sequence of this TCR beta chain was determined in a study of long-term antiretroviral therapy in people with HIV. People in the study who had HIV all got their treatment in the United States. Every specimen provided about 0.95-11 million cryopreserved PBMC before DNA extraction took place. This clone was seen only a few times. The antigen is undetermined. Study-wide points: Diversity measured after ART increased yet remained under transplant donor controls.

The V gene end was trimmed by 1 base and the J gene end by 6 bases; junction bases not matched to a gene: 5. This CDR3 has 14 residues. CDR1 SGHTA and CDR2 FQGTGA come from the germline V gene. The assay, immunoSEQ v3.0, was run at survey level. Method: immunoSEQ multiplex PCR; TCRdb's copy keeps in-frame clones and lacks some. The data show tens of thousands of clones, 70% to 85% seen once. This sequence joins TRBV7-3 and TRBJ2-7, with 8 bases lining up with TRBD1. Sample: unsorted PBMCs, taken 0.1 years before starting antiretroviral therapy. The origin of this receptor is a man in his late teens or twenties with HIV. The CDR3 spells CASSLNRGAGEQYF. CDR3 nucleotide sequence: TGTGCCAGCAGCTTAAACAGGGGGGCCGGCGAGCAGTACTTC.